Each of the 26 T cell receptor beta chains below was sequenced from the same sample in a study of OX40 agonist ivuxolimab in advanced cancers. The data were produced by immunoSEQ multiplex PCR, yet TCRdb's version contains in-frame clones alone and is incomplete. The sample includes 85,000 to 100,000 clones, roughly 91% of them seen just once. The source material was CD4+ or CD8+ T cells sorted from blood, sampled in a trial of the OX40 agonist ivuxolimab. Receptor source: an adult with an advanced solid tumor such as melanoma, head and neck, liver or kidney cancer.

This chain uses TRBV23-1 with TRBJ2-4; perhaps TRBD2 as D (5 bases). TRBV23-1 is assigned to the ORF class and has an uncertain function. V dropped 0 bases and J dropped 0 bases, with 15 bases sitting between them. The CDR3 has 18 amino acids. DNA of the CDR3: TGCGCCAGCAGTCAATCGAGGCGAGGGCCTCTAGCCAAAAACATTCAGTACTTC. Translation: CASSQSRRGPLAKNIQYF.

The rearrangement links TRBV18 to TRBJ1-6, with D possibly TRBD1 on 5 matching bases. CDR1 KGHSH and CDR2 LQKENI come from the germline V gene. CDR3 length equals 14 residues. Trimming removed 3 bases from V and 5 bases from J, with 8 bases in between. The CDR3 region is CASSPDIHNSPLHF. CDR3 coding DNA: TGTGCCAGCTCACCGGACATTCATAATTCACCCCTCCACTTT.

The rearrangement uses TRBV7-9 and TRBJ2-7, with unresolved D. Germline V lookup: CDR1 SEHNR, CDR2 FQNEAQ (reference sequence). Trimming removed 5 bases from V and 0 bases from J, with 2 bases in between. This CDR3 region has 11 residues. CDR3 amino acids: CASSPSYEQYF. In DNA, the CDR3 is TGTGCCAGCAGCCCCTCCTACGAGCAGTACTTC.

This clone was found a few times. The chain employs TRBV18 and TRBJ2-5, with D unclear. Trimming stripped 5 bases from V and 0 bases from J, with 4 bases between. CDR1 KGHSH and CDR2 LQKENI come from the germline V gene. This CDR3 is built from 12 residues. This chain's CDR3 is CASSSNQETQYF. The CDR3 DNA reads as TGTGCCAGCTCATCGAACCAAGAGACCCAGTACTTC. Drawing the rest from reference TRBV18 and TRBJ2-5, the complete variable domain is NAGVMQNPRHLVRRRGQEARLRCSPMKGHSHVYWYRQLPEEGLKFMVYLQKENIIDESGMPKERFSAEFPKEGPSILRIQQVVRGDSAAYFCASSSNQETQYFGPGTRLLVL.

This chain joins TRBV28 and TRBJ1-3; perhaps TRBD1 as D (6 bases). Germline-derived CDR1 and CDR2 are MDHEN and SYDVKM. This CDR3 has 16 residues. With 1 base removed from V and 0 bases from J, the gap between germline ends came to 10 bases. The CDR3 is CASSLFGQLSGNTIYF. Written as DNA, the CDR3 is TGTGCCAGCAGTTTATTTGGACAGCTCTCTGGAAACACCATATATTTT.

The genes are TRBV18 and TRBJ2-3; TRBD2 matches at 7 bases. Per germline, CDR1 KGHSH and CDR2 LQKENI. The trim removed 0 bases at V and 1 base at J, leaving 4 bases unmatched. The CDR3 contains 16 residues. The CDR3 is CASSPPRLARTDTQYF. For the CDR3, the DNA is TGTGCCAGCTCACCACCGAGACTAGCCCGCACAGATACGCAGTATTTT. Full variable domain (outside the CDR3, taken from reference TRBV18 and TRBJ2-3): NAGVMQNPRHLVRRRGQEARLRCSPMKGHSHVYWYRQLPEEGLKFMVYLQKENIIDESGMPKERFSAEFPKEGPSILRIQQVVRGDSAAYFCASSPPRLARTDTQYFGPGTRLTVL.

The chain has TRBV27 and TRBJ2-3, with a possible D match to TRBD2 (7 bases). Trimming stripped 6 bases from V and 0 bases from J, with 22 bases between. This CDR3 has 18 amino acids. Germline V lookup: CDR1 MNHEY, CDR2 SMNVEV (reference sequence). CDR3 residues: CASRPGWRGPTSTDTQYF. CDR3 DNA sequence: TGTGCCAGCAGGCCAGGGTGGCGGGGGCCGACTAGCACAGATACGCAGTATTTT.

This clone was counted a single time. The rearrangement uses TRBV6-5 and TRBJ2-3; D possibly uses TRBD1 or TRBD2 (5 bases each). Deletions cut 4 bases from V and 5 bases from J, with 13 bases between. Germline assignment: CDR1 MNHEY and CDR2 SVGAGI. The CDR3 runs to 14 residues. In nucleotides, the CDR3 is TGTGCCAGCAGTTTAGGGACCTACGGAGATACGCAGTATTTT. This codes for CASSLGTYGDTQYF.

The rearrangement joins TRBV11-2 to TRBJ2-5, with 14 positions matching TRBD2. This CDR3 is 16 amino acids long. J lost 2 bases, V lost 5 bases, and 4 bases had no gene match. Germline loops: CDR1 SGHAT, CDR2 FQNNGV. The CDR3 sequence is CASSARLAGGQETQYF. The CDR3 DNA sequence: TGTGCCAGCAGCGCCCGACTAGCGGGAGGGCAAGAGACCCAGTACTTC.

The genes are TRBV6-4 and TRBJ1-4, with D possibly TRBD1 on 5 matching bases. This CDR3 comprises 17 residues. Trimming pared 2 bases from V and 0 bases from J, leaving 13 bases between. CDR1 and CDR2 from the germline V gene are MRHNA and SNTAGT. The CDR3 sequence is CASSDLGGEPTNEKLFF. Written as DNA, the CDR3 is TGTGCCAGCAGTGACCTGGGGGGAGAACCAACTAATGAAAAACTGTTTTTT.

The V call is TRBV5-1, the J call TRBJ2-7; tentatively, D is TRBD1 or TRBD2 (5 bases each). Germline CDR1 and CDR2: SGHRS and YFSETQ. Trimming removed 5 bases at V and 1 base at J, with 13 bases between. The CDR3 extends over 14 amino acids. The CDR3 bases are TGCGCCAGCAGACTAGGGACGCTTTCCTACGAGCAGTACTTC. It is translated as CASRLGTLSYEQYF.

This chain joins TRBV5-1 and TRBJ2-1; D is perhaps TRBD2 (6 bases). The CDR3 sequence is 15 residues long. Trimming pared 0 bases from V and 3 bases from J, leaving 10 bases between. The germline CDR1 and CDR2 sequences are SGHRS and YFSETQ. DNA of the CDR3: TGCGCCAGCAGCTTGGGCGCTAGCGTCTACAATGAGCAGTTCTTC. The encoded protein is CASSLGASVYNEQFF.

The chain carries TRBV5-4 and TRBJ2-5, with 9 bases identical to TRBD1. Germline trimming cut 2 bases from V and 2 bases from J; bases unmatched to any gene: 7. The CDR3 is 16 amino acids. CDR1 is SGHNT and CDR2 is YYREEE in the germline V gene (reference sequence). DNA for the CDR3: TGTGCCAGCAGCTTCCGGGACAGGGCGTCACAAGAGACCCAGTACTTC. It yields the protein CASSFRDRASQETQYF. Full variable domain (missing parts from reference TRBV5-4 and TRBJ2-5): ETGVTQSPTHLIKTRGQQVTLRCSSQSGHNTVSWYQQALGQGPQFIFQYYREEENGRGNFPPRFSGLQFPNYSSELNVNALELDDSALYLCASSFRDRASQETQYFGPGTRLLVL.

This chain joins TRBV2 and TRBJ1-2; possibly TRBD1 for D (6 bases). The V end was cut by 7 bases, the J end by 2 bases, with 14 bases between. Germline V gene lookup returns CDR1 SNHLY and CDR2 FYNNEI. CDR3 length: 14 residues. CDR3 sequence (DNA): TGTGCCAGCACTCAGGACAGTTCGAACTATGGCTACACCTTC. This codes for CASTQDSSNYGYTF.

This chain links TRBV27 with TRBJ2-1; TRBD2 matches at 10 bases. Germline-derived CDR1 and CDR2 are MNHEY and SMNVEV (reference sequence). Germline trimming cut 5 bases from V and 1 base from J; bases unmatched to any gene: 5. The CDR3 has 16 amino acids. CDR3 DNA: TGTGCCAGCAGTGGGGGACTAGCGCCTTCCTACAATGAGCAGTTCTTC. It yields the protein CASSGGLAPSYNEQFF.

The rearrangement joins TRBV7-2 to TRBJ2-4; 7 bases fit TRBD1. The CDR3 has 15 amino acids. From germline, CDR1 is SGHTA and CDR2 FQGNSA. The ends lost 5 bases at V and 8 bases at J; junction bases unmatched: 12. This CDR3 is CASSPRTGAWDIQYF. The CDR3 DNA reads TGTGCCAGCAGCCCACGTACAGGGGCGTGGGACATTCAGTACTTC.

This chain connects TRBV5-1 to TRBJ2-7; the match to TRBD1 covers 7 bases. Looked up from germline, CDR1 is SGHRS and CDR2 is YFSETQ. The CDR3 sequence is 15 residues long. The junction had 9 bases not matched to a gene; V was cut back by 4 bases and J by 2 bases. CDR3 bases: TGCGCCAGCAGCGAAGCTCCGGGACAGACCTACGAGCAGTACTTC. It yields the protein CASSEAPGQTYEQYF.

V gene TRBV28 combines with J gene TRBJ1-1; 7 nucleotides line up with TRBD1. The CDR3 totals 15 residues. The V gene end was trimmed by 3 bases and the J gene end by 2 bases; junction bases not matched to a gene: 6. Germline V lookup: CDR1 MDHEN, CDR2 SYDVKM. The CDR3, as DNA: TGTGCCAGCAGTTTGTATGACAGGGTAAACACTGAAGCTTTCTTT. This translates into CASSLYDRVNTEAFF. Full variable domain (outside the CDR3, taken from reference TRBV28 and TRBJ1-1): DVKVTQSSRYLVKRTGEKVFLECVQDMDHENMFWYRQDPGLGLRLIYFSYDVKMKEKGDIPEGYSVSREKKERFSLILESASTNQTSMYLCASSLYDRVNTEAFFGQGTRLTVV.

The chain uses TRBV11-2 and TRBJ2-2, with D possibly TRBD1 on 6 matching bases. This CDR3 comprises 16 residues. CDR1 SGHAT and CDR2 FQNNGV come from the germline V gene. V shed 5 bases and J shed 5 bases, with 18 bases lying between them. DNA for the CDR3: TGTGCCAGCAGCGCCAAGTGGACAGAGACTACCGGGGAGCTGTTTTTT. Its protein product is CASSAKWTETTGELFF.

V and J are TRBV15 and TRBJ2-7; D is unresolved. The CDR3 extends over 12 amino acids. Germline loops: CDR1 LNHNV, CDR2 YYDKDF (reference sequence). The V end was cut by 11 bases, the J end by 7 bases, with 18 bases between. CDR3 in DNA: TGTGCCCGACGGAGAGTGTGCAGAGAGCAGTACTTC. Translation: CARRRVCREQYF.

The chain combines TRBV20-1 with TRBJ2-2; D is unclear. The CDR3 has 11 residues. V shed 5 bases and J shed 8 bases, with 9 bases lying between them. CDR1 is DFQATT, CDR2 SNEGSKA, per germline (reference sequence). The CDR3, as DNA: TGCAGTGCTCGTACCGTGGGGGAGCTGTTTTTT. This codes for CSARTVGELFF.

CDR3 sequence (DNA): TGTGCCAGCAGTTTAGCGGGAGGGCCCAGAGATACGCAGTATTTT. Protein product: CASSLAGGPRDTQYF. V usage is TRBV28 and J usage is TRBJ2-3; 9 positions agree with TRBD2. The V segment lost 2 bases and the J segment 5 bases; nucleotides outside the gene matches: 5. Germline assignment: CDR1 MDHEN and CDR2 SYDVKM. The CDR3 spans 15 residues.

The CDR3 region is CASRRIQGGTEAFF. The DNA for the CDR3 is TGTGCCAGCAGACGGATACAGGGGGGGACTGAAGCTTTCTTT. V usage is TRBV4-2 and J usage is TRBJ1-1; 8 nucleotides agree with TRBD1. V lost 6 bases, J lost 5 bases, and 8 bases stayed unmatched. Per germline, CDR1 LGHNA and CDR2 YNFKEQ. The CDR3 runs 14 residues.

As DNA, the CDR3 is TGTGCCAGCAGTCCCCGGGACAGGGAGTGGGAGACCCAGTACTTC. This gives the protein CASSPRDREWETQYF. This chain links TRBV6-6 with TRBJ2-5, with TRBD1 identical over 9 bases. V lost 5 bases, J lost 5 bases, and 9 bases stayed unmatched. From germline, CDR1 is MNHNY and CDR2 SVGAGI (reference sequence). The CDR3 is 15 residues long.

CDR3 sequence (DNA): TGCAGCGTTGAGATAGTGGGGCGGTACAATGAGCAGTTCTTC. Encoded protein: CSVEIVGRYNEQFF. V gene TRBV29-1 combines with J gene TRBJ2-1, with a weak D call TRBD1 (5 bases). The germline gives CDR1 SQVTM, CDR2 ANQGSEA. V shed 3 bases and J shed 4 bases, with 13 bases lying between them. This CDR3 spans 14 amino acids.

The chain carries TRBV5-1 and TRBJ2-3, with 12 bases that match TRBD2. Trimming at V came to 5 bases and at J to 3 bases, leaving 10 bases not matched to a gene. The CDR3 spans 17 residues. Looked up from germline, CDR1 is SGHRS and CDR2 is YFSETQ. For the CDR3, the DNA is TGCGCCAGCAGTCGGGGTCGGACTAGCGGGAAAACAGATACGCAGTATTTT. Translation gives CASSRGRTSGKTDTQYF.